The rows below give T cell receptor beta chains drawn from one sample of a study of T cells in Graves' hyperthyroidism and ophthalmopathy. Using its own MiXCR run on the multiplex PCR reads, TCRdb lists one record per CDR3 protein. The sample includes roughly 500,000 distinct CDR3 sequences, approximately 44% of them seen just once. Sequencing was carried out using peripheral blood or thyroid tissue (not recorded which). The source is an adult woman with Graves' disease, either hyperthyroidism or ophthalmopathy (not recorded which). Both conserved end residues are part of each CDR3. Fields, in order: clone size, V gene, D gene, J gene, CDR3 protein, CDR3 DNA. The D gene is left open where the match is weak. Size is stated for part of the rows, as once, few or many counts, or as a class when the clone is expanded.

size: -
V: TRBV2
D: -
J: TRBJ1-4
CDR3: CASRSRSYNEKLFF
DNA: TGTGCCAGCAGAAGTAGATCCTATAATGAAAAACTGTTTTTT

size: many
V: TRBV5-1
D: TRBD1
J: TRBJ2-7
CDR3: CASSPSDRIYEQYF
DNA: TGCGCCAGCAGCCCCTCGGACAGGATCTACGAGCAGTACTTC

size: -
V: TRBV6-6
D: TRBD2
J: TRBJ2-5
CDR3: CASSYRRRQLAGTQYF
DNA: TGTGCCAGCAGTTACCGCCGGAGACAGCTAGCGGGGACCCAGTACTTC

size: -
V: TRBV2
D: -
J: TRBJ1-4
CDR3: CASRNRTRRGEKLFF
DNA: TGTGCCAGCAGAAATAGGACACGCCGGGGTGAAAAACTGTTTTTT

size: -
V: TRBV28
D: TRBD1
J: TRBJ2-2
CDR3: CASSSRDRGETGELFF
DNA: TGTGCCAGCAGCTCCAGGGACAGGGGAGAGACCGGGGAGCTGTTTTTT

size: few
V: TRBV27
D: TRBD1
J: TRBJ2-7
CDR3: CASSLGQVPYEQYF
DNA: TGTGCCAGCAGTTTGGGACAGGTGCCTTACGAGCAGTACTTC

size: many
V: TRBV4-1
D: -
J: TRBJ1-1
CDR3: CASSQVEDAAFF
DNA: TGCGCCAGCAGCCAAGTAGAGGACGCAGCTTTCTTT

size: -
V: TRBV7-9
D: TRBD1
J: TRBJ2-7
CDR3: CASKPSGTGLYEQYF
DNA: TGTGCCAGCAAGCCCTCCGGGACAGGGTTATACGAGCAGTACTTC

size: many
V: TRBV5-5
D: -
J: TRBJ1-1
CDR3: CASSSLHGTPTEAFF
DNA: TGTGCCAGCAGCTCCCTTCACGGGACTCCCACTGAAGCTTTCTTT

size: once
V: TRBV13
D: -
J: TRBJ1-6
CDR3: CASSMTGYNSPLHF
DNA: TGTGCCAGCAGCATGACAGGATATAATTCACCCCTCCACTTT

size: few
V: TRBV2
D: -
J: TRBJ2-7
CDR3: CASRVDGAEQYF
DNA: TGTGCCAGCAGAGTAGACGGGGCCGAGCAGTACTTC

size: -
V: TRBV7-9
D: TRBD1
J: TRBJ2-6
CDR3: CASSHRGYSGANVLTF
DNA: TGTGCCAGCTCACACAGGGGGTACTCTGGGGCCAACGTCCTGACTTTC

size: many
V: TRBV7-2
D: -
J: TRBJ2-6
CDR3: CASSLAGFGANVLTF
DNA: TGTGCCAGCAGCTTAGCAGGTTTCGGGGCCAACGTCCTGACTTTC

size: -
V: TRBV6-1
D: TRBD2
J: TRBJ2-1
CDR3: CATQREGRDEQFF
DNA: TGTGCCACGCAGCGGGAGGGCCGCGATGAGCAGTTCTTC

size: -
V: TRBV7-9
D: -
J: TRBJ1-3
CDR3: CASSFKGNTIYF
DNA: TGTGCCAGCAGCTTTAAGGGAAACACCATATATTTT

size: -
V: TRBV19
D: TRBD2
J: TRBJ2-3
CDR3: CASSSTGWTSGSRSDTQYF
DNA: TGTGCCAGTAGTTCGACAGGGTGGACTAGCGGGAGCAGGTCAGATACGCAGTATTTT

size: -
V: TRBV2
D: -
J: TRBJ1-2
CDR3: CASILGGRGEMNGYTF
DNA: TGTGCCAGCATCTTAGGGGGGAGGGGGGAAATGAATGGCTACACCTTC

size: many
V: TRBV7-9
D: -
J: TRBJ2-2
CDR3: CASEERRIGELFF
DNA: TGTGCCAGCGAGGAGAGGCGAATCGGGGAGCTGTTTTTT

size: few
V: TRBV7-2
D: -
J: TRBJ1-1
CDR3: CASILYRLEAFF
DNA: TGTGCCAGCATCCTTTACCGTCTTGAAGCTTTCTTT

size: many
V: TRBV7-9
D: -
J: TRBJ1-2
CDR3: CASNKGIYGYTF
DNA: TGTGCCTCTAACAAGGGCATCTATGGCTACACCTTC

size: many
V: TRBV11-1
D: -
J: TRBJ2-7
CDR3: CASSLSQGNGEQYF
DNA: TGTGCCAGCAGCTTATCACAGGGCAATGGCGAGCAGTACTTC

size: few
V: TRBV28
D: -
J: TRBJ2-7
CDR3: CASSLRFPSGHDYEQYF
DNA: TGTGCCAGCAGTTTAAGGTTCCCCAGCGGGCACGACTACGAGCAGTACTTC

size: -
V: TRBV20-1
D: -
J: TRBJ2-5
CDR3: CSVRRWGPQETQYF
DNA: TGCAGTGTTCGTAGGTGGGGCCCCCAAGAGACCCAGTACTTC

size: once
V: TRBV2
D: TRBD2
J: TRBJ2-5
CDR3: CASSAALAAQETQYF
DNA: TGTGCCAGCAGCGCAGCACTAGCGGCCCAAGAGACCCAGTACTTC

size: many
V: TRBV29-1
D: -
J: TRBJ1-3
CDR3: CSVAGISGNTIYF
DNA: TGCAGCGTTGCAGGGATTTCTGGAAACACCATATATTTT

size: -
V: TRBV29-1
D: -
J: TRBJ1-2
CDR3: CSVGGVGLGYTF
DNA: TGCAGCGTGGGGGGTGTTGGTCTTGGCTACACCTTC

size: -
V: TRBV12-3/TRBV12-4
D: TRBD2
J: TRBJ2-7
CDR3: CASSLQGLAYAYEQYF
DNA: TGTGCCAGCAGCCTACAGGGACTAGCGTATGCCTACGAGCAGTACTTC

size: many
V: TRBV2
D: -
J: TRBJ1-1
CDR3: CASSELKLNTEAFF
DNA: TGTGCCAGCAGTGAGCTGAAACTAAACACTGAAGCTTTCTTT

size: many
V: TRBV19
D: TRBD1
J: TRBJ2-7
CDR3: CASTPGQGGNEQYF
DNA: TGTGCCAGTACCCCGGGACAGGGAGGGAACGAGCAGTACTTC

size: few
V: TRBV10-2
D: -
J: TRBJ2-2
CDR3: CASSEKRYTGELFF
DNA: TGCGCCAGCAGTGAGAAACGGTACACCGGGGAGCTGTTTTTT

size: -
V: TRBV29-1
D: -
J: TRBJ1-1
CDR3: CSVVGGSRTEAFF
DNA: TGCAGCGTTGTAGGAGGGTCGCGCACTGAAGCTTTCTTT